This section outlines one TCR beta chain sequence together with its context. Its target is not known. In the PCR, 60 Vbeta and 13 Jbeta primers were used. In the authors' workflow: In a later analysis, the count reached some 88 million unique TCR beta chains, with roughly 11 million shared. Generated by immunoSEQ multiplex PCR, the TCRdb table keeps only in-frame clones and is missing some. D and trimming come from the DNA, and the V and J calls and clone size come from that table. This sample yields 150,000 to 200,000 clones, of which roughly 72% are seen a single time; around 1.9% belongs to the top ten. This entry belongs to a study of cytomegalovirus exposure and HLA in healthy donors. Regarding the study as a whole: Donor immune exposure was known only as CMV serostatus. An analysis that came later showed most CMV-associated TCR beta chains appearing HLA-restricted. Analyses of presence and absence presupposed an approximately uniform sequencing depth across donors.

The CDR3 runs 15 residues. J gave up 3 bases and V 1 base, and 6 bases lay outside the gene matches. The germline V gene has CDR1 SGHRS and CDR2 YFSETQ. The chain carries TRBV5-1 and TRBJ2-7, with TRBD2 matching 8 bases. Sequences were obtained from PBMCs. This TCR came from a woman aged 25 to 39 in good health and CMV-seropositive. The DNA of the CDR3 is TGCGCCAGCAGCTTGCTAGCGGGCGCCAGCTACGAGCAGTACTTC. Translation: CASSLLAGASYEQYF.